A selection of T cell receptor beta chains follows, all from one sample in a study of early T cells in non-severe SARS-CoV-2 infection. TCRdb reanalysed the 5' RACE reads using MiXCR and keeps one entry per CDR3 protein. The table records 60,000 to 70,000 distinct CDR3 sequences, less than 5% of them present only once. The sequenced sample consisted of whole blood. The receptors derive from an adult who was a healthcare worker with PCR-confirmed SARS-CoV-2 infection or an uninfected control (not recorded which). Each CDR3 is given with its conserved first and last residue. The D gene is left open where the match is weak. Only part of the rows carry a size: once, few, many, or a class if the clone is expanded.

v_gene	abundance	d_gene	j_gene	CDR3nt	CDR3aa
TRBV6-5	many	TRBD2	TRBJ2-1	TGTGCCAGCAGTTACACCTCACTAGCGGGAGTCCGTAGCTCCTACAATGAGCAGTTCTTC	CASSYTSLAGVRSSYNEQFF
TRBV12-3/TRBV12-4	.	.	TRBJ1-2	TGTGCCAGCAGTTGGCAGGGGCCCGGTTCGGGCTACACCTTC	CASSWQGPGSGYTF
TRBV18	many	TRBD1	TRBJ2-3	TGTGCCAGCTCATCACCCGGGACAGGGAAGACAGATACGCAGTATTTT	CASSSPGTGKTDTQYF
TRBV20-1	many	.	TRBJ2-7	TGCAGTGCTAGAGGGCTTGTAGGGACGCCGAGCTCCTACGAGCAGTACTTC	CSARGLVGTPSSYEQYF
TRBV29-1	many	.	TRBJ1-2	TGCAGCGTCGAGTTCAATGGCTACACCTTC	CSVEFNGYTF
TRBV19	many	.	TRBJ2-5	TGTGCCAGCTCTCAGAACCAAGAGACCCAGTACTTC	CASSQNQETQYF
TRBV29-1	many	.	TRBJ1-1	TGCAGCGCCGTGACTTTAAGTGGGATGAACACTGAAGCTTTCTTT	CSAVTLSGMNTEAFF
TRBV3-1	many	.	TRBJ2-1	TGTGCCAGCAGCCAAGAGCCCGCGTCTCAGTTCTTC	CASSQEPASQFF
TRBV10-1	many	.	TRBJ2-7	TGCGCCAGCAGTGAAAGACTGATTCCCTACGAGCAGTACTTC	CASSERLIPYEQYF
TRBV2	many	.	TRBJ2-1	TGTGCCAGCAGTGAAGAAGAGAGCTCCTACAATGAGCAGTTCTTC	CASSEEESSYNEQFF
TRBV7-2	few	TRBD2	TRBJ2-7	TGTGCCAGCAGCTTAGGCGGGAGGGCCTACGAGCAGTACTTC	CASSLGGRAYEQYF
TRBV5-1	few	.	TRBJ2-1	TGCGCCAGCAGCTCGGACCTGACCTACAATGAGCAGTTCTTC	CASSSDLTYNEQFF
TRBV29-1	many	TRBD2	TRBJ2-3	TGCAGCGTTGAGGGCGGGAGTGGGGTTGGAGATACGCAGTATTTT	CSVEGGSGVGDTQYF
TRBV5-1	.	.	TRBJ1-1	TGCGCCAGCAGCTTGCTAGGCCAGGGCTCCACTGAAGCTTTCTTT	CASSLLGQGSTEAFF
TRBV7-9	many	.	TRBJ2-5	TGTGCCAGCAGCTTACCATCCCAAGAGACCCAGTACTTC	CASSLPSQETQYF
TRBV14	many	.	TRBJ2-7	TGTGCCAGCAGCCAAGTCGTTCCAGGGGTTGACGAGCAGTACTTC	CASSQVVPGVDEQYF
TRBV20-1	many	.	TRBJ2-7	TGCAGTGCTCCTAGACCCTTTTCCGGGAACTACGAGCAGTACTTC	CSAPRPFSGNYEQYF
TRBV7-2	many	.	TRBJ2-3	TGTGCCAGCAGCTTAGTGTGGGGGGGCAGGGATACGCAGTATTTT	CASSLVWGGRDTQYF
TRBV15	few	.	TRBJ1-5	TGTGCCACCCATCAAGCGAGGACTCAGCCCCAGCATTTT	CATHQARTQPQHF
TRBV20-1	.	.	TRBJ2-1	TGCAGTGCTAGATTGTGGGAAGGGGCTAATGAGCAGTTCTTC	CSARLWEGANEQFF
TRBV6-5	many	.	TRBJ1-4	TGTGCCAGCAGTTTCAGAAATGAAAAACTGTTTTTT	CASSFRNEKLFF
TRBV4-1	many	TRBD1	TRBJ2-2	TGCGCCAGCAGCCAAGATGACAGGGGTCCGAACACCGGGGAGCTGTTTTTT	CASSQDDRGPNTGELFF
TRBV7-2	many	.	TRBJ2-7	TGTGCCAGCAGCTTAAAGTCCTACGAGCAGTACTTC	CASSLKSYEQYF